This record covers a single T cell receptor beta chain. Its antigen is unidentified. The entry originates in a study of shared clonotypes between healthy human individuals. Study details: Three plates were used per donor for CD4 naive, three for CD4 memory, two for CD8 naive and one for CD8 memory.

Sequencing was at deep level. Genomic DNA (from each subset) was split evenly across several immunoSEQ plates. The protocol was immunoSEQ multiplex PCR, while the TCRdb copy is restricted to in-frame clones and leaves out a portion. The sample contains about 670,000 clones, about two thirds of which appear only once. Germline CDR1 MDHEN, CDR2 SYDVKM. Trimming removed 5 bases from V and 7 bases from J, with 23 bases in between. The CDR3 has 17 residues. The study, taken as a whole, reports: Among the subsets, naive ones generally showed larger estimated richness than memory ones.

The receptor's source is a woman in her 30s in good health. V and J are TRBV28 and TRBJ1-4, with D possibly being TRBD1 (5 bases). Sequences were obtained from memory CD4+ T cells sorted from blood. Noted subset: CD45RA-negative fraction. The CDR3 nucleotides read TGTGCCAGCAGTCCTCTTCACAGGCCACTCCGGGCTGAAAAACTGTTTTTT. Its translation is CASSPLHRPLRAEKLFF.